The rows below give T cell receptor beta chains drawn from one sample of a study of blood T cell repertoires in COVID-19. Clones were read by immunoSEQ multiplex PCR, and TCRdb kept only the in-frame ones, dropping some. The sample yields about 190,000 clones, approximately 85% seen once. Source material: peripheral blood. Receptor source: a man older than 75 with COVID-19, enrolled during active disease. CDR3s include the opening cysteine and the closing phenylalanine or tryptophan. The D gene is left open where the match is weak. Clone size, where shown, is once, few, many, or a class for clones that have expanded.

V,J,D,size,length,CDR3,DNA
TRBV3-1/TRBV3-2,TRBJ2-7,TRBD1,NA,16,CASSQARTGALDEQYF,TGTGCCAGCAGCCAAGCCCGGACAGGCGCCTTAGACGAGCAGTACTTC
TRBV5-4,TRBJ2-7,TRBD2,NA,16,CASSFRLAGGGDEQYF,TGTGCCAGCAGCTTCAGACTAGCGGGGGGAGGGGACGAGCAGTACTTC
TRBV18,TRBJ2-7,NA,once,13,CASSPRRMDEQYF,TGTGCCAGCTCACCCCGGCGGATGGACGAGCAGTACTTC
TRBV7-2,TRBJ1-1,NA,NA,15,CASSLGLGLQTWAFF,TGTGCCAGCAGCTTAGGACTGGGACTACAAACGTGGGCTTTCTTT
TRBV5-8,TRBJ1-1,NA,NA,15,CASSLSGRKNTEAFF,TGTGCCAGCAGCTTGTCTGGCAGGAAGAACACTGAAGCTTTCTTT
TRBV6-2/TRBV6-3,TRBJ1-1,NA,NA,15,CASSYMGALNTEAFF,TGTGCCAGCAGTTACATGGGGGCCTTGAACACTGAAGCTTTCTTT
TRBV7-3,TRBJ2-1,NA,NA,16,CASSLRGGVAYNEQFF,TGTGCCAGCAGCTTAAGAGGCGGGGTGGCCTACAATGAGCAGTTCTTC
TRBV2,TRBJ2-3,NA,NA,14,CASRADRSADTQYF,TGTGCCAGCAGGGCTGACAGGAGCGCAGATACGCAGTATTTT
TRBV7-2,TRBJ2-5,NA,NA,14,CASSLVADQETQYF,TGTGCCAGCAGCTTAGTAGCGGACCAAGAGACCCAGTACTTC
TRBV7-2,TRBJ1-2,TRBD1,NA,14,CASSLVGQGRGYTF,TGTGCCAGCAGCTTAGTAGGACAGGGGAGAGGCTACACCTTC